The 5 T cell receptor beta chains below come from one sample, sequenced in a study of blood T cells in healthy people across ages. A sample-barcoded 5' primer and a J-beta primer mix were used in a second PCR of about 6 to 12 cycles. One entry per CDR3 protein, called by TCRdb with MiXCR from the 5' RACE reads. The sample has about 1.6 million distinct CDR3 sequences; about 35% are singletons. Sequencing input: blood. These receptors were obtained from a woman in her 30s in good health.

The chain uses TRBV9 and TRBJ1-6; unclear D gene. The CDR3 is 10 amino acids. The V gene lost 2 bases and the J gene lost 10 bases, with 1 base spanning the gap. Germline V gene lookup returns CDR1 SGDLS and CDR2 YYNGEE. The CDR3 loop reads CASSVSPLHF. The CDR3 DNA follows: TGTGCCAGCAGCGTCTCACCCCTCCACTTT.

This clonotype was detected a few times. V is TRBV20-1 and J is TRBJ2-7, with D perhaps given as TRBD1 or TRBD2 (5 bases each). The J call may not be correct, given that the DNA end is closer to TRBJ2-5. The CDR3 length is 16 residues. The V gene's germline CDR1 is DFQATT and CDR2 SNEGSKA (reference sequence). CDR3 protein: CSARGPGAIWGETQYF. In DNA, the CDR3 is TGCAGTGCTAGGGGACCAGGAGCTATCTGGGGGGAGACCCAGTACTTC.

The chain combines TRBV5-5 with TRBJ2-5, with D perhaps matching TRBD2 (7 bases). CDR1 is SGHKS, CDR2 YYEKEE, per germline (reference sequence). Trimming removed 2 bases from V and 5 bases from J, with 16 bases in between. The CDR3 is made up of 15 amino acids. CDR3 sequence: CASSFIGGRGETQYF. For the CDR3, the DNA is TGTGCCAGCAGCTTCATCGGGGGGCGAGGGGAGACCCAGTACTTC.

The J gene is TRBJ1-1, the V gene TRBV29-1; D unclear. Trimming shortened V by 3 bases and J by 1 base, and 9 bases separated the two germline ends. Germline V gene sequence: CDR1 SQVTM, CDR2 ANQGSEA. This CDR3 is built from 13 residues. This CDR3 is CSVEYSSNTEAFF. The CDR3 DNA reads as TGCAGCGTTGAGTACAGTTCGAACACTGAAGCTTTCTTT.

On this clonotype: A much larger clone lies one base from this, so it may be a read error. The chain recombines TRBV4-1 with TRBJ2-1; no clear D gene. The CDR3 is 14 amino acids. Germline V gives CDR1 MGHRA, CDR2 YSYEKL. This CDR3 reads CASSLISSYNVQFF. The CDR3 DNA sequence: TGCGCCAGCAGCTTAATAAGCTCCTACAATGTGCAGTTCTTC.